This TCR beta chain is from a study of CD8+CD57+ T cells in acquired aplastic anemia. Study overall: Healthy donor CD4+ samples were sequenced to a depth that averaged roughly 10 million reads. Overall study findings and caveats: Comparison of patients with controls identified 25 to 30 shared CD8+ CDR3 sequences.

Comment on this clonotype: The target antigen is unknown.

Genomic DNA, the template, was used for profiling of the TCR beta VDJ and CDR3. TCRdb fed the reads into MiXCR, producing one record per CDR3 protein. The profile shows hundreds of thousands of distinct CDR3 sequences, approximately 70% of them singletons. The V and J ends lost 0 bases and 7 bases, in that order; junction bases with no gene match: 8. The germline CDR1 and CDR2 sequences are SGHRS and YFSETQ. CDR3 size: 16 residues. The TCR sequence derives from a human donor in good health, serving as a control. The chain combines TRBV5-1 with TRBJ2-1; 9 bases match TRBD1. Source material: sorted CD4+, CD8+, or CD8+CD57+ T cells (not recorded which) from PBMCs. CDR3 protein: CASSLVERQGGNEQFF. CDR3 DNA sequence: TGCGCCAGCAGCTTGGTTGAAAGACAGGGGGGGAATGAGCAGTTCTTC.